Reported below is one T cell receptor beta chain. Measured with immunoSEQ multiplex PCR; TCRdb has only the in-frame clones, and not every one. The table has approximately 240,000 clones, around 85% seen once; the top ten hold about 1.3%. Across about two dozen US areas, participants ranged in age from roughly 18 to 95 years. Each participant's cohort was designated according to participant-reported clinical history. The length of the CDR3 is 14 residues. Germline V gene sequence: CDR1 LNHNV, CDR2 YYDKDF (reference sequence). Trimming left V 5 bases short and J 7 bases short, with 14 bases between. The data stem from a study of blood T cell repertoires in COVID-19. Study-wide context: Sites in the United States, Italy and Spain provided acute and convalescent COVID-19 samples. Sample material is recorded as cDNA or gDNA derived from T cells, B-cell-depleted T cells, or PBMCs.

Sequencing was done on a sample of PBMCs or T cells enriched from blood (not recorded which). The chain uses TRBV15 and TRBJ1-4; tentative D call: TRBD1 (6 bases). The TCR sequence derives from a woman aged 40 to 50 with acute COVID-19. CDR3: CATSRTRTAEKLFF. The CDR3 bases are TGTGCCACCAGCCGTACGAGGACAGCTGAAAAACTGTTTTTT.